These 20 T cell receptor beta chains came from one sample sequenced in a study of siplizumab effects on memory and regulatory T cells. Sequencing was performed with immunoSEQ multiplex PCR; in TCRdb, only in-frame clones are kept and a portion is missing. The sample shows about 50,000 clones, about 98% of them seen only once. Sequencing used naive CD8+ T cells sorted from blood. The receptors here all came from a human donor in good health.

A single count supports this clone. The J gene is TRBJ2-2, the V gene TRBV21-1; the table's D call of TRBD1 was not tested on the DNA. TRBV21-1 is labeled a pseudogene. There are 16 residues in the CDR3. The CDR3 coding sequence is TGTGCCAGCAGCAAATGGACAGGGGGCAGGGCCGGGGAGCTGTTTTTT. Residues: CASSKWTGGRAGELFF.

The chain has TRBV5-6 and TRBJ2-1; maybe TRBD1 (6 bases). V was cut by 0 bases and J by 6 bases, with 13 bases left in between. The CDR3 has 15 residues. Per the germline V gene, CDR1 is SGHDT and CDR2 is YYEEEE. The CDR3 spells CASSLDREFFNEQFF. The CDR3 DNA is TGTGCCAGCAGCTTGGACAGGGAATTTTTCAATGAGCAGTTCTTC.

The rearrangement uses TRBV29-1 and TRBJ1-1; no reliable D call. The germline V gene encodes CDR1 SQVTM and CDR2 ANQGSEA. Deletions cut 6 bases from V and 1 base from J, with 6 bases between. CDR3 length: 11 residues. CDR3 coding DNA: TGCAGCGTCGCCCAGAACACTGAAGCTTTCTTT. It specifies CSVAQNTEAFF.

The J gene is TRBJ2-1, the V gene TRBV19; 9 nucleotides align to TRBD2. The germline gives CDR1 LNHDA, CDR2 SQIVND (reference sequence). The CDR3 consists of 14 residues. Germline trimming cut 8 bases from V and 8 bases from J; bases unmatched to any gene: 10. The CDR3 is CASSLAGVYDEQFF. The CDR3 coding sequence is TGTGCCAGTTCCTTAGCGGGAGTGTACGATGAGCAGTTCTTC.

The chain employs TRBV7-6 and TRBJ2-7; D is unresolved. V was trimmed by 1 base and J by 4 bases, leaving 11 bases between them. Germline lookup yields CDR1 SGHVS and CDR2 FNYEAQ. CDR3 length: 14 residues. Written as DNA, the CDR3 is TGTGCCAGCAGCTTAGGGCATACTCGGTACGAGCAGTACTTC. This translates into CASSLGHTRYEQYF.

The gene calls are TRBV7-9 and TRBJ2-1, with D maybe TRBD1 (6 bases). V was shortened by 1 base and J by 2 bases, with 15 bases between the two germline ends. The CDR3 length is 17 residues. Per germline, CDR1 SEHNR and CDR2 FQNEAQ (reference sequence). This chain's CDR3 is CASSLGPPTGPYNEQFF. The CDR3 DNA reads TGTGCCAGCAGCTTAGGGCCCCCCACAGGGCCCTACAATGAGCAGTTCTTC.

The CDR3 DNA sequence: TGTGCCTGGAGTGTAGGGACCTACAATGAGCAGTTCTTC. Translating gives CAWSVGTYNEQFF. This rearrangement joins TRBV30 to TRBJ2-1; D remains unclear. Between the trimmed V and J ends, which lost 0 bases and 2 bases, there was a span of 5 bases. The V gene's germline CDR1 is GTSNPN and CDR2 SVGIG (reference sequence). CDR3 size: 13 residues.

The chain has TRBV7-3 and TRBJ2-7; TRBD1 matches at 12 bases. CDR1 SGHTA and CDR2 FQGTGA come from the germline V gene. Trimming at V came to 0 bases and at J to 4 bases, leaving 7 bases not matched to a gene. The CDR3 consists of 17 residues. The CDR3 DNA follows: TGTGCCAGCAGCTTAACTCCCCTGGGACAGGGGGCTTACGAGCAGTACTTC. This sequence encodes CASSLTPLGQGAYEQYF.

The chain has TRBV6-5 and TRBJ2-1; either TRBD1 or TRBD2 may supply D (5 bases each). The ends were cut back, 6 bases at V and 8 bases at J, with 17 bases in the middle. Germline loops: CDR1 MNHEY, CDR2 SVGAGI. This CDR3 spans 14 amino acids. CDR3 amino acids: CASSPGTGYYEQFF. The CDR3 nucleotides read TGTGCCAGCAGCCCCGGGACGGGTTACTATGAGCAGTTCTTC.

The chain couples TRBV27 to TRBJ2-2; D uncertain. CDR1 and CDR2 from the germline V gene are MNHEY and SMNVEV (reference sequence). The CDR3 sequence is 12 residues long. V lost 6 bases and J lost 4, with 6 bases in between. The CDR3 region is CASSQITGELFF. Here the CDR3 DNA reads TGTGCCAGCAGCCAAATCACCGGGGAGCTGTTTTTT.

The rearrangement joins TRBV4-1 to TRBJ2-6; D possibly matches TRBD1 or TRBD2 (7 bases each). The CDR3 extends over 20 amino acids. The germline CDR1 and CDR2 sequences are MGHRA and YSYEKL. V was trimmed by 2 bases and J by 1 base, leaving 21 bases between them. The chain's CDR3 is CASSQFRGAGGLSGANVLTF. CDR3 DNA sequence: TGCGCCAGCAGCCAATTCCGGGGGGCAGGGGGGTTGTCTGGGGCCAACGTCCTGACTTTC.

The J gene is TRBJ2-7, the V gene TRBV9, with 9 bases matching TRBD1. V lost 4 bases, J lost 2 bases, and 7 bases stayed unmatched. Germline CDR1 reads SGDLS; CDR2 reads YYNGEE. The CDR3 runs to 15 residues. For the CDR3, the DNA is TGTGCCAGCAGCCCTAGGGGGACAGGGACCTACGAGCAGTACTTC. This codes for CASSPRGTGTYEQYF.

The chain carries TRBV21-1 and TRBJ1-4. TRBV21-1 is assigned pseudogene status. The CDR3 loop spans 15 amino acids. This chain's CDR3 is CASSTRGPRLEKLFF. CDR3 in DNA: TGTGCCAGCAGCACCCGAGGACCCCGCCTGGAAAAACTGTTTTTT.

The V call is TRBV28, the J call TRBJ1-1; no clear D. CDR1 is MDHEN, CDR2 SYDVKM, per germline. The V end lost 2 bases, the J end lost 6 bases, and 13 bases lay between the germline ends. The CDR3 runs to 14 residues. The CDR3 sequence is CASSLGQVPAEAFF. Here the CDR3 DNA reads TGTGCCAGCAGTTTAGGGCAGGTTCCCGCTGAAGCTTTCTTT.

This chain connects TRBV28 to TRBJ2-7; 7 bases are shared with TRBD1. The CDR3 consists of 14 residues. Germline-derived CDR1 and CDR2 are MDHEN and SYDVKM. V lost 6 bases, J lost 3 bases, and 8 bases stayed unmatched. As DNA, the CDR3 is TGTGCCAGCAGGGGACCCTCAGGGGGCTACGAGCAGTACTTC. Its translation is CASRGPSGGYEQYF. The whole variable domain, filled in from reference TRBV28 and TRBJ2-7, reads DVKVTQSSRYLVKRTGEKVFLECVQDMDHENMFWYRQDPGLGLRLIYFSYDVKMKEKGDIPEGYSVSREKKERFSLILESASTNQTSMYLCASRGPSGGYEQYFGPGTRLTVT.

CDR3 sequence: CASSQRGAFERGYTF. Written as DNA, the CDR3 is TGTGCCAGCAGCCAGAGAGGAGCATTTGAGAGGGGCTACACCTTC. This chain joins TRBV4-2 and TRBJ1-2; D call uncertain. Per the germline V gene, CDR1 is LGHNA and CDR2 is YNFKEQ. CDR3 length: 15 residues. Between the trimmed V and J ends, which lost 3 bases and 8 bases, there was a span of 19 bases.

This CDR3 reads CASTEDSASYNEQFF. In DNA form, the CDR3 reads TGTGCCAGCACCGAGGATAGCGCGTCCTACAATGAGCAGTTCTTC. The chain carries TRBV6-1 and TRBJ2-1; a possible D gene is TRBD2 (5 bases). Germline V gives CDR1 MNHNS, CDR2 SASEGT. V lost 7 bases to trimming and J lost 1 base, with 14 bases between them. The CDR3 spans 15 residues.

The V and J genes are TRBV7-9 and TRBJ1-4; no definite D call. Trimming stripped 5 bases from V and 0 bases from J, with 13 bases between. Looked up from germline, CDR1 is SEHNR and CDR2 is FQNEAQ (reference sequence). This CDR3 region has 16 residues. CDR3 in amino acids: CASSPMIEATNEKLFF. In nucleotides, the CDR3 is TGTGCCAGCAGCCCGATGATAGAGGCAACTAATGAAAAACTGTTTTTT.

This clone was recorded only once. The chain combines TRBV28 with TRBJ2-1; TRBD2 matches 7 bases. The CDR3 totals 14 residues. The V segment lost 1 base and the J segment 10 bases; nucleotides outside the gene matches: 7. Germline assignment: CDR1 MDHEN and CDR2 SYDVKM. The CDR3 sequence is CASSLSREVEEQFF. The CDR3 region has the DNA TGTGCCAGCAGTTTATCCCGGGAGGTTGAAGAGCAGTTCTTC. Looking up the rest from reference TRBV28 and TRBJ2-1 gives the full variable domain: DVKVTQSSRYLVKRTGEKVFLECVQDMDHENMFWYRQDPGLGLRLIYFSYDVKMKEKGDIPEGYSVSREKKERFSLILESASTNQTSMYLCASSLSREVEEQFFGPGTRLTVL.

The V and J genes are TRBV11-3 and TRBJ2-1, with D unresolved. CDR3 size: 13 residues. The ends were cut back, 2 bases at V and 8 bases at J, with 10 bases in the middle. Per the germline V gene, CDR1 is SGHNT and CDR2 is YENEEA. CDR3 sequence (DNA): TGTGCCAGCAGCTTAATCCTAGAGGATGAGCAGTTCTTC. Its protein is CASSLILEDEQFF.